A selection of T cell receptor beta chains follows, all from one sample in a study of T cells in Graves' hyperthyroidism and ophthalmopathy. TCRdb re-called the multiplex PCR reads with MiXCR, one entry per CDR3 protein. The table has hundreds of thousands of distinct CDR3 sequences, just over 35% seen once. The sample comprised blood. The receptor source for this set is a middle-aged woman with Graves' hyperthyroidism. CDR3s include the opening cysteine and the closing phenylalanine or tryptophan. The D gene is left open where the match is weak. Clone size appears in some rows only: once, few, many, or a class for an expanded clone.

CDR3 | DNA | size | V | D | J
CARQTGTYEQYF | TGTGCTAGACAGACAGGGACCTACGAGCAGTACTTC | . | TRBV19 | TRBD1 | TRBJ2-7
CSADLGPTEAFF | TGCAGTGCTGACCTCGGGCCCACTGAAGCTTTCTTT | many | TRBV20-1 | . | TRBJ1-1
CASSLGTVSGEQYF | TGTGCCAGCAGTTTGGGGACGGTCTCAGGGGAGCAGTACTTC | few | TRBV7-4 | . | TRBJ2-7
CASRGLAGENYEQYF | TGCGCCAGCAGAGGGCTAGCGGGGGAAAACTACGAGCAGTACTTC | . | TRBV5-1 | TRBD2 | TRBJ2-7
CASSPQGAVGYTF | TGTGCCAGCAGTCCACAGGGGGCTGTTGGCTACACCTTC | few | TRBV6-1 | TRBD1 | TRBJ1-2
CSALGSYEQYF | TGCAGTGCCCTAGGGAGCTACGAGCAGTACTTC | many | TRBV20-1 | . | TRBJ2-7
CASSFEQGQETQYF | TGTGCCAGTAGTTTCGAACAGGGCCAAGAGACCCAGTACTTC | many | TRBV19 | . | TRBJ2-5
CAIRPGTALTGELFF | TGTGCCATCAGGCCCGGGACAGCCCTCACCGGGGAGCTGTTTTTT | . | TRBV10-3 | TRBD1 | TRBJ2-2
CSVGFRRGNEQFF | TGCAGCGTTGGGTTTAGGAGGGGCAATGAGCAGTTCTTC | few | TRBV29-1 | . | TRBJ2-1
CASSSLGTSNQPQHF | TGTGCCAGCAGTTCCCTTGGGACAAGTAATCAGCCCCAGCATTTT | . | TRBV12-3/TRBV12-4 | . | TRBJ1-5
CASSLTRDGGNTEAFF | TGTGCCAGCAGCTTAACACGGGACGGTGGAAACACTGAAGCTTTCTTT | . | TRBV7-6 | . | TRBJ1-1
CASSSLERFAEAFF | TGTGCCAGCAGTTCGCTGGAGAGGTTCGCTGAAGCTTTCTTT | few | TRBV2 | . | TRBJ1-1
CASSVGGLSYGYTF | TGTGCCAGCAGCGTGGGGGGGCTGAGCTATGGCTACACCTTC | few | TRBV7-9 | . | TRBJ1-2
CATAAGSEQYF | TGTGCCACAGCGGCAGGTAGCGAGCAGTACTTC | few | TRBV6-2/TRBV6-3 | . | TRBJ2-7
CAGSLTGDSNYGYTF | TGTGCCGGCAGTTTAACAGGGGACTCGAACTATGGCTACACCTTC | . | TRBV14 | TRBD1 | TRBJ1-2
CSASLEGSGFDTQYF | TGCAGTGCTAGCCTCGAGGGGTCGGGCTTTGATACGCAGTATTTT | . | TRBV20-1 | . | TRBJ2-3
CASSLRLFMYEQYF | TGTGCCAGCAGTTTACGACTGTTCATGTACGAGCAGTACTTC | . | TRBV27 | . | TRBJ2-7
CSAETHSYEQYF | TGCAGTGCTGAGACTCACAGCTACGAGCAGTACTTC | many | TRBV20-1 | . | TRBJ2-7
CSVDGRTNEKLFF | TGCAGCGTTGATGGGCGGACTAATGAAAAACTGTTTTTT | . | TRBV29-1 | . | TRBJ1-4
CASSLGLLAAYEQYF | TGTGCCAGCAGCTTAGGATTACTAGCGGCGTACGAGCAGTACTTC | many | TRBV7-2 | TRBD2 | TRBJ2-7
CAISPQTGGFGNEQYF | TGTGCCATCAGTCCGCAAACAGGGGGCTTCGGGAACGAGCAGTACTTC | . | TRBV10-3 | TRBD1 | TRBJ2-7
CASSEQGAGWDPQHF | TGCGCCAGCAGCGAACAGGGGGCCGGGTGGGATCCCCAGCATTTT | . | TRBV5-1 | TRBD1 | TRBJ1-5
CASSLLAGVNEQYF | TGTGCCAGCAGTTTACTAGCGGGAGTAAACGAGCAGTACTTC | . | TRBV27 | TRBD2 | TRBJ2-7
CSAERGFTEAFF | TGCAGCGCTGAGAGGGGGTTCACTGAAGCTTTCTTT | many | TRBV29-1 | . | TRBJ1-1
CASSQVEPGTTTGAFF | TGCGCCAGCAGCCAAGTGGAACCCGGGACAACTACGGGGGCTTTCTTT | once | TRBV7-2 | . | TRBJ1-1
CASSNPPLLWGRSETQYF | TGTGCCAGCAGCAATCCCCCCCTCCTGTGGGGACGCTCGGAGACCCAGTACTTC | . | TRBV7-8 | . | TRBJ2-5
CSAWFGQGTNEKLFF | TGCAGTGCATGGTTTGGGCAAGGGACTAATGAAAAACTGTTTTTT | many | TRBV20-1 | . | TRBJ1-4
CAISENPAGNYGYTF | TGTGCCATCAGTGAAAATCCCGCGGGTAACTATGGCTACACCTTC | . | TRBV10-3 | . | TRBJ1-2
CASSFVRNHTEAFF | TGTGCCAGCAGCTTTGTACGTAACCACACTGAAGCTTTCTTT | once | TRBV7-9 | . | TRBJ1-1